Following are 8 T cell receptor beta chains from one sample sequenced in a study of T-cell reconstitution after alpha-beta-depleted transplantation in children. Unique molecular identifiers tagged the TCRbeta library. One entry per CDR3 protein, called by TCRdb with MiXCR from the PCR reads. The sample records 250,000 or so distinct CDR3 sequences, more than 20% being singletons. Specimen: PBMCs, mostly from graft donor cells, collected 360 days after TCRalphabeta/CD19-depleted stem cell transplant. These receptors originate from a female patient under 10 years old who had a stem cell transplant for congenital amegakaryocytic thrombocytopenia, so the T cells may come from the graft donor.

The chain couples TRBV2 to TRBJ2-1; TRBD2 agrees at 16 bases. Trimming at V came to 6 bases and at J to 5 bases, leaving 13 bases not matched to a gene. This CDR3 has 19 amino acids. Germline lookup yields CDR1 SNHLY and CDR2 FYNNEI. The DNA of the CDR3 is TGTGCCAGCAGACCGGGACTAGCGGGGGGGTATCCCCCTAACAATGAGCAGTTCTTC. Residues: CASRPGLAGGYPPNNEQFF.

The sample holds a few counts of this clonotype. V gene TRBV5-1 combines with J gene TRBJ2-2; TRBD1 agrees at 7 bases. Germline V gene lookup returns CDR1 SGHRS and CDR2 YFSETQ. With V trimmed by 1 base and J by 1 base, 4 bases remained unmatched. This CDR3 is built from 16 residues. The CDR3 here is CASSLLGQRNTGELFF. The CDR3 bases are TGCGCCAGCAGCTTGTTGGGACAGAGGAACACCGGGGAGCTGTTTTTT.

The table lists this clonotype with a few counts. The genes are TRBV7-9 and TRBJ2-7, with 12 bases fitting TRBD2. The CDR3 is 15 amino acids. With 5 bases clipped from V and 2 bases from J, the junction kept 4 bases outside the gene matches. The V gene's germline CDR1 is SEHNR and CDR2 FQNEAQ (reference sequence). The CDR3 loop is CASSLGLAGPYEQYF. The CDR3 bases are TGTGCCAGCAGCCTGGGACTAGCGGGCCCCTACGAGCAGTACTTC.

This chain uses TRBV5-1 with TRBJ2-1; a weak D match, TRBD2 (5 bases). The V and J ends lost 5 bases and 5 bases respectively, with 8 bases between them. The CDR3 has 12 residues. Germline loops: CDR1 SGHRS, CDR2 YFSETQ. Written as DNA, the CDR3 is TGCGCCAGCAGGGCTAGCCACAATGAGCAGTTCTTC. This translates into CASRASHNEQFF.

This clonotype appeared a few times. V is TRBV7-2 and J is TRBJ2-1, with 13 bases matching TRBD2. This CDR3 has 14 amino acids. V shed 5 bases and J 13 bases; nucleotides not matched to a gene: 8. Germline values: CDR1 SGHTA, CDR2 FQGNSA. The DNA for the CDR3 is TGTGCCAGCAGCACCGGACTAGCGGGAGATGTCCAGTTCTTC. Protein product: CASSTGLAGDVQFF.

This clonotype was seen more than once but under ten times. The chain uses TRBV7-9 and TRBJ2-1, with TRBD2 matching 16 bases. The CDR3 has 17 residues. The V gene end was trimmed by 6 bases and the J gene end by 7 bases; junction bases not matched to a gene: 9. Germline CDR1 and CDR2: SEHNR and FQNEAQ (reference sequence). The CDR3: CASRSGTSGRGWNEQFF. CDR3 sequence (DNA): TGTGCCAGCAGGTCCGGGACTAGCGGGAGGGGGTGGAATGAGCAGTTCTTC.

This clonotype appeared a few times. The chain recombines TRBV10-3 with TRBJ2-1, with TRBD2 matching 16 bases. Germline trimming cut 6 bases from V and 4 bases from J; bases unmatched to any gene: 6. The CDR3 totals 17 residues. Germline V CDR1 and CDR2: ENHRY, SYGVKD. CDR3 DNA: TGTGCCATCAGCCCCGGGACTAGCGGGGGGGTATACAATGAGCAGTTCTTC. Its translation: CAISPGTSGGVYNEQFF.

The chain recombines TRBV7-9 with TRBJ2-2; 8 nucleotides match TRBD2. This CDR3 has 15 amino acids. Losses at the gene ends were 11 bases for V and 2 bases for J; bases not matched to a gene: 10. Per germline, CDR1 SEHNR and CDR2 FQNEAQ (reference sequence). As DNA, the CDR3 is TGTGCCGGCCACGACGGGGGGGCAAACACCGGGGAGCTGTTTTTT. This translates into CAGHDGGANTGELFF.